The 8 T cell receptor beta chains presented below share a single source sample, sequenced in a study of T cell changes during pregnancy in multiple sclerosis. Using immunoSEQ multiplex PCR, the repertoire was profiled, and TCRdb retains in-frame clones only, with some absent. In the table there are under 100,000 clones, 80% to 95% of which are singletons. This material consisted of peripheral blood, taken in the first trimester of pregnancy. The receptors stem from a female donor in good health, enrolled as a control in a pregnancy study.

The chain joins TRBV7-5 to TRBJ1-6. TRBV7-5 is marked as a pseudogene. This CDR3 has 15 residues. CDR3 DNA sequence: TGTGCCAGAAGCTTAGAGGCAGCGAATAATTCACCCCTCCACTTT. Its translation is CARSLEAANNSPLHF.

The rearrangement links TRBV6-1 to TRBJ1-1, with a possible D match to TRBD1 (6 bases). The CDR3 runs 11 residues. Per the germline V gene, CDR1 is MNHNS and CDR2 is SASEGT. CDR3 DNA: TGTGTAACAGGGACGAACACTGAAGCTTTCTTT. This translates into CVTGTNTEAFF.

CDR3 sequence (DNA): TGTGCCAGCAGTTTGTGGGACAGGGGGGAAGCTAACTATGGCTACACCTTC. Protein: CASSLWDRGEANYGYTF. J is TRBJ1-2 and V is TRBV28; 11 bases agree with TRBD1. The CDR3 spans 17 residues. The V segment lost 3 bases and the J segment 0 bases; nucleotides outside the gene matches: 6. From germline, CDR1 is MDHEN and CDR2 SYDVKM.

The chain uses TRBV13 and TRBJ1-6; TRBD1 aligns across 7 bases. In germline, CDR1 is PRHDT, CDR2 FYEKMQ (reference sequence). This CDR3 is built from 15 residues. After removal of 5 bases from V and 2 bases from J, the junction contained 3 bases not matched to a gene. Here the CDR3 reads CASSPGTAYNSPLHF. DNA of the CDR3: TGTGCCAGCAGCCCGGGGACAGCCTATAATTCACCCCTCCACTTT.

The V and J genes are TRBV2 and TRBJ2-7; perhaps TRBD2 as D (6 bases). With 5 bases removed from V and 3 bases from J, the gap between germline ends came to 17 bases. Germline-derived CDR1 and CDR2 are SNHLY and FYNNEI. This CDR3 is 15 amino acids long. The CDR3 loop reads CASSSWSGDSYEQYF. In nucleotides, the CDR3 is TGTGCCAGCAGTTCTTGGTCGGGAGACAGCTACGAGCAGTACTTC.

The chain has TRBV7-9 and TRBJ1-5; 8 bases are a match to TRBD1. Looked up from germline, CDR1 is SEHNR and CDR2 is FQNEAQ (reference sequence). The CDR3 totals 15 residues. After removal of 5 bases from V and 4 bases from J, the junction contained 7 bases not matched to a gene. CDR3 amino acids: CASSQGQGGNQPQHF. As DNA, the CDR3 is TGTGCCAGCAGCCAAGGACAGGGCGGGAATCAGCCCCAGCATTTT. The full variable domain, rest sourced from reference TRBV7-9 and TRBJ1-5, is DTGVSQNPRHKITKRGQNVTFRCDPISEHNRLYWYRQTLGQGPEFLTYFQNEAQLEKSRLLSDRFSAERPKGSFSTLEIQRTEQGDSAMYLCASSQGQGGNQPQHFGDGTRLSIL.

The chain recombines TRBV7-9 with TRBJ2-5; 12 positions agree with TRBD2. J gave up 5 bases and V 5 bases, and 3 bases lay outside the gene matches. The CDR3 has 14 amino acids. The V gene's germline CDR1 is SEHNR and CDR2 FQNEAQ (reference sequence). CDR3 coding DNA: TGTGCCAGCAGCGCCGGACTAGCGGGGGAGACCCAGTACTTC. It codes for CASSAGLAGETQYF.

The chain recombines TRBV4-3 with TRBJ2-7; 8 bases line up with TRBD1. The CDR3 has 16 residues. Unmatched junction bases numbered 11, after V lost 0 bases and J lost 7 bases. The germline V gene encodes CDR1 LGHNA and CDR2 YSLEER. CDR3 sequence reads: CASSQEGGQGAREQYF. The CDR3 DNA is TGCGCCAGCAGCCAAGAGGGTGGACAGGGCGCGCGGGAGCAGTACTTC.